The entry below describes one T cell receptor (beta chain). There is no known antigen for this receptor. No base quality values were provided; no much bigger clone lies one nucleotide off. These data are taken from a study of T cell therapy after organ transplantation (dated by TCRdb to the late 2010s). Looking at the study overall: Therapy products were autologous CMV-specific T cells expanded in vitro for about 2 weeks with a peptide pool of 30 HLA class I and II CMV epitopes. Of the approximately 10 patients, eight were classified as clinical responders and two as nonresponders. The study was a follow-up TRBV repertoire analysis of an open-label phase I trial of autologous CMV-specific adoptive T cell therapy in solid-organ transplant recipients. Only about 85% of the 10 patients had long-term post-therapy samples available. Each patient got up to 6 T cell doses, given every 2 weeks, and was then monitored for approximately 30 weeks after finishing therapy. Patients received a median of 1.92 x 10^8 CMV-specific T cells across 2 to 6 intravenous infusions. Short-term post-therapy blood samples were obtained 4 to 8 weeks after therapy was completed. What the study reported, not specific to this receptor: Nonresponders showed marked pretherapy clonal expansions with minimal repertoire change after therapy. Few detected expansions in nonresponders may reflect reduced sample coverage from poor CD8+ T cell yield. The small cohort prevented assessing confounders such as concurrent antirejection and antiviral medications. Fold change in CD8 clonality after therapy was inversely correlated with pretherapy clonality, suggesting that less biased repertoires were more receptive to remodeling. Reconstitution after therapy appeared to involve both transferred clonotypes and endogenous clonotypes that were not detected in the therapy products.

V lost 0 bases and J lost 4 bases; the stretch between them is 12 bases long. CDR1 LGHNA and CDR2 YSLEER were looked up in the germline V gene. The CDR3 goes from the cysteine to the phenylalanine over 16 residues. Only the CDR3 region is kept as DNA, spanning 48 bases read in frame from base 1. According to the study, the label for this sample's time point signals: 4-8 weeks after completion of therapy. Solid-organ transplant recipients with drug-resistant/recurrent cytomegalovirus were included as patients. Ten people from the trial were chosen for repertoire analysis because post-therapy peripheral blood mononuclear cells were available from them. Viable CD3+CD8+CD4- lymphocytes were sorted from PBMCs on a BD FACSAria III. The Qiagen DNeasy Kit was used to extract genomic DNA from the sorted cells. Using the immunoSEQ two-step, bias-controlled multiplex PCR assay, TRB CDR3 regions were amplified from genomic DNA. An Illumina NextSeq 500 was used to sequence the CDR3 libraries. Per the source publication's procedure: The immunoSEQ Analyzer platform was used for initial alignment and bioinformatics, including bias normalization against synthetic CDR3 analogs. Annotation of V, D and J genes followed the definitions in the IMGT database. For further TRBV analyses, VDJtools version 1.1.10 and the R package tcR version 2.2.1.11 were used with default settings. GLIPH analysis was done using default settings in version 1.0. To test for significant clonotype frequency changes in CDR3 sequences with at least 5 reads, a 2-sided binomial test with Benjamini-Hochberg correction (alpha = 0.01) was used. The table was pulled from immuneACCESS by TCRdb, which kept in-frame rearrangements only. Such tables lose some clones; where checked, under half of the loss comes from unresolved V genes, and the rest has no known cause. The V and J calls and clone size were taken over from that table, and D and trimming were inferred from the DNA. This sample gives about 480 clones in total; 82% of them show up just once. Roughly two fifths of the sample goes to the ten largest clones.

This clonotype was sampled from a human patient who had received a solid organ transplant and had CMV disease. Donor T cells from the graft may be present among the T cells after a transplant. The rearrangement combines TRBV4-3 with TRBJ2-2; the D gene could be either TRBD1 or TRBD2, each agreeing at 5 bases. This material consisted of CD8+ T cells from blood, taken after autologous CMV-specific T cell therapy. The CDR3 in this case is CASSQDWGSLTGELFF. The DNA sequence reads TGCGCCAGCAGCCAAGATTGGGGGAGCCTCACCGGGGAGCTGTTTTTT.